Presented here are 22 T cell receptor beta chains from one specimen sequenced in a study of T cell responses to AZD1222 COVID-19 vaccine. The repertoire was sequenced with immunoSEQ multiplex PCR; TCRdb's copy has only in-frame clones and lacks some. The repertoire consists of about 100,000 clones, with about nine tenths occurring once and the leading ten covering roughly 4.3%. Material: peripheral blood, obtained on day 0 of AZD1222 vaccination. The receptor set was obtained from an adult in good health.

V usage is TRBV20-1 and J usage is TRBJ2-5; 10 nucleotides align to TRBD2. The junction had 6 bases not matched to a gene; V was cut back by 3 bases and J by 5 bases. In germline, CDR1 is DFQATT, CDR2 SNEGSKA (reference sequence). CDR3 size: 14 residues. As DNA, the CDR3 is TGCAGTGCTAGTAAACTAGCGGGGTTGGAGACCCAGTACTTC. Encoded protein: CSASKLAGLETQYF.

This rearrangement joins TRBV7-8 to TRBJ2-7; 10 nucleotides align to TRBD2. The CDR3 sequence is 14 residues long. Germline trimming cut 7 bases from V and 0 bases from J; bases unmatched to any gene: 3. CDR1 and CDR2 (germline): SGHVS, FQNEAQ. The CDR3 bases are TGTGCCAGCATGAGCGGGGGGGGCTCCTACGAGCAGTACTTC. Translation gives CASMSGGGSYEQYF.

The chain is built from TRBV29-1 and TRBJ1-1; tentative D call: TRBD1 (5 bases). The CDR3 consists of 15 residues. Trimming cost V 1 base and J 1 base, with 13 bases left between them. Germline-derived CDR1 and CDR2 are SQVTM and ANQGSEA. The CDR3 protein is CSVEGRRGGNTEAFF. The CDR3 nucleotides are TGCAGCGTTGAAGGGCGGAGGGGTGGGAACACTGAAGCTTTCTTT.

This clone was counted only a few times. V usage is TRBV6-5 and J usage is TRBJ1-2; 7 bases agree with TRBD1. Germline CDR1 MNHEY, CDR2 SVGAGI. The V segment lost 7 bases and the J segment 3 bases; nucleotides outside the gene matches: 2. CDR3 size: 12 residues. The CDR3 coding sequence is TGTGCCAGCATTACAGGGGACTATGGCTACACCTTC. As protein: CASITGDYGYTF.

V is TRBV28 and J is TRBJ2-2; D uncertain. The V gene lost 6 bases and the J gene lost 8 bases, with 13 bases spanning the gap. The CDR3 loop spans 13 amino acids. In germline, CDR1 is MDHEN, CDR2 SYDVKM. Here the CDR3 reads CASSLFRAGELFF. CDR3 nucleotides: TGTGCCAGCAGCCTTTTTAGAGCTGGGGAGCTGTTTTTT.

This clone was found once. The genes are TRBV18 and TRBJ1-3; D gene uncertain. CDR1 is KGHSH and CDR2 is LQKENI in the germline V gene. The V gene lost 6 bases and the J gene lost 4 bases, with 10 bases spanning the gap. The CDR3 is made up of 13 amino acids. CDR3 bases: TGTGCCAGCTCCCCGGTGGGAGGAAACACCATATATTTT. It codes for CASSPVGGNTIYF.

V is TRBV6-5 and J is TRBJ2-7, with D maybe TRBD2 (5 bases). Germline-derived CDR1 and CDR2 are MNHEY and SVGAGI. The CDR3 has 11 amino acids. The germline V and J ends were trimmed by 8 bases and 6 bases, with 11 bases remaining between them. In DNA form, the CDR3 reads TGTGCCAGCCAACTCGGGGTCGAGCAGTACTTC. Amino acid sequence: CASQLGVEQYF.

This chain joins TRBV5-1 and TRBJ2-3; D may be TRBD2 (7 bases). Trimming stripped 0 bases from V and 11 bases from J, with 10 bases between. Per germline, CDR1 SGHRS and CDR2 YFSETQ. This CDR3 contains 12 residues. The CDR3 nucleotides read TGCGCCAGCAGCTTGGCGGGGGGCGGGCAGTATTTT. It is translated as CASSLAGGGQYF.

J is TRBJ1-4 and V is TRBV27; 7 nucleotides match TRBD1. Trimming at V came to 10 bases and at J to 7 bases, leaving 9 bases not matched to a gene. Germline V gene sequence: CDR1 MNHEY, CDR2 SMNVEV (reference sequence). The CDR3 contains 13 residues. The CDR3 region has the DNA TGTGCCACCTCGACAGGGTGGGGTGAAAAACTGTTTTTT. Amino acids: CATSTGWGEKLFF.

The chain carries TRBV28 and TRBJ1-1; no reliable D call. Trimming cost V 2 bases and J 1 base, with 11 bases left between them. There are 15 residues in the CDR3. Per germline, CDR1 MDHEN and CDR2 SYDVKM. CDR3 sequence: CASSLGPQTNTEAFF. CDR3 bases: TGTGCCAGCAGTTTAGGACCCCAGACGAACACTGAAGCTTTCTTT. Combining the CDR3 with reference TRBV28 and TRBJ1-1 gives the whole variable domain DVKVTQSSRYLVKRTGEKVFLECVQDMDHENMFWYRQDPGLGLRLIYFSYDVKMKEKGDIPEGYSVSREKKERFSLILESASTNQTSMYLCASSLGPQTNTEAFFGQGTRLTVV.

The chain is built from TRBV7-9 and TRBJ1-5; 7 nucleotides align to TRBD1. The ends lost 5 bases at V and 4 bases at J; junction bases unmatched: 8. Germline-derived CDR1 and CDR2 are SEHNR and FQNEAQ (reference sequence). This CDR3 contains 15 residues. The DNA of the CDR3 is TGTGCCAGCAGCCAGGGACAGCCAGGGAATCAGCCCCAGCATTTT. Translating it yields CASSQGQPGNQPQHF.

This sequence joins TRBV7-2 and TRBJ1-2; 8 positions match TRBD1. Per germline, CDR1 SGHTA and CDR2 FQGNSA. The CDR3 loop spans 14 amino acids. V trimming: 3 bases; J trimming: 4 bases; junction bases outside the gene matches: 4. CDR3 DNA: TGTGCCAGCAGCTTGGTGACAGGGGCCTATGGCTACACCTTC. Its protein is CASSLVTGAYGYTF.

CDR3 residues: CASSSSGGRGTDTQYF. CDR3 in DNA: TGTGCCAGCAGCTCCAGCGGGGGAAGGGGCACAGATACGCAGTATTTT. This chain links TRBV7-2 with TRBJ2-3; 8 bases are shared with TRBD2. V gave up 4 bases and J gave up 1 base; unmatched junction bases: 7. Per germline, CDR1 SGHTA and CDR2 FQGNSA. The CDR3 totals 16 residues.

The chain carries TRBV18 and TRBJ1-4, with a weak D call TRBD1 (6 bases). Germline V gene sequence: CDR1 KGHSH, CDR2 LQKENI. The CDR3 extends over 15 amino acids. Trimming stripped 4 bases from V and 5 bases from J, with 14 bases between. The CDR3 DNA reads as TGTGCCAGCTCACAAACCGGGACAATAAATGAAAAACTGTTTTTT. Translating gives CASSQTGTINEKLFF.

The CDR3 sequence is CASSAPSGLKTKINTEAFF. The CDR3 bases are TGTGCCAGCAGTGCTCCCAGCGGATTGAAGACAAAGATTAACACTGAAGCTTTCTTT. This chain links TRBV6-1 with TRBJ1-1; D ambiguous. The CDR3 extends over 19 amino acids. Trimming left V 4 bases short and J 2 bases short, with 26 bases between. Germline V gene data show CDR1 as MNHNS and CDR2 as SASEGT.

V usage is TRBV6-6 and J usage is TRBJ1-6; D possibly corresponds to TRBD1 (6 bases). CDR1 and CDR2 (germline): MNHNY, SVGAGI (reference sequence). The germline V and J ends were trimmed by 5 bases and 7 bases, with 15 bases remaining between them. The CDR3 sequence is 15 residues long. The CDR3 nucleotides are TGTGCCAGCAGTCTCGAAGGACAGTTAAATTCACCCCTCCACTTT. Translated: CASSLEGQLNSPLHF.

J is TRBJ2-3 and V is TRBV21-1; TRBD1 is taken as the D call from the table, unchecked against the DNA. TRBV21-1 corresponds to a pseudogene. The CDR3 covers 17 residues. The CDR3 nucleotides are TGTGCCAGCAGCAAAAGGGCTCAACAGGGGAGCACAGATACGCAGTATTTT. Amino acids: CASSKRAQQGSTDTQYF.

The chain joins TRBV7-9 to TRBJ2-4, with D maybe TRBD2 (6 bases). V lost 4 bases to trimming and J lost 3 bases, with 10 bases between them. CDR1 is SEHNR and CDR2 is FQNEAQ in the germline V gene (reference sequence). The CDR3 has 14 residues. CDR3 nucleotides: TGTGCCAGCAGCTCGGGACTTAGCAAAAACATTCAGTACTTC. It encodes CASSSGLSKNIQYF.

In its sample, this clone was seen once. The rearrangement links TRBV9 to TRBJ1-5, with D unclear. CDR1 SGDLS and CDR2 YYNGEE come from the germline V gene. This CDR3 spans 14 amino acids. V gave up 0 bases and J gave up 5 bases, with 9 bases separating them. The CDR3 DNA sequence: TGTGCCAGCAGCGTAGGACTGGGGTATCAGCCCCAGCATTTT. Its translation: CASSVGLGYQPQHF.

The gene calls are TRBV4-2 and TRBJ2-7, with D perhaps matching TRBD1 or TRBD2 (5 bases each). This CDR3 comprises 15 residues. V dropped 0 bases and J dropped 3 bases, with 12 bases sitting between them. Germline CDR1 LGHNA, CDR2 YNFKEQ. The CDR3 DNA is TGTGCCAGCAGCCAAGATCTCGGGGACGGCTACGAGCAGTACTTC. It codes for CASSQDLGDGYEQYF.

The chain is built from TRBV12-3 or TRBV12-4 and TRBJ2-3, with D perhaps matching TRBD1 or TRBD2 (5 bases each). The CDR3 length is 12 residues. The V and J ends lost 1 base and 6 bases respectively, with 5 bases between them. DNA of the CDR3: TGTGCCAGCAGTTTAGGGGGGGATACGCAGTATTTT. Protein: CASSLGGDTQYF.

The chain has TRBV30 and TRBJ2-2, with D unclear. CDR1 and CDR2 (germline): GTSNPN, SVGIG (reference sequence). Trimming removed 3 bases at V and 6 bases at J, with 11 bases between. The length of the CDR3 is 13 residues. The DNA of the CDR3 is TGTGCCTGGAGCCAAAGGTCGGCCGGGGAGCTGTTTTTT. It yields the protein CAWSQRSAGELFF.